This entry lists 8 T cell receptor beta chains sequenced from one sample in a study of shared clonotypes between healthy human individuals (TCRdb year 2020). Receptor libraries were prepared by the immunoSEQ multiplex PCR assay. TCRdb limited this immuneACCESS table to in-frame rearrangements with V and J called. A share of clones is missing; checked studies link under half to unresolved V genes, and the rest is unexplained. This sample holds about 2.5 million clones; about nine tenths were observed only once. The top ten hold roughly 0.34% of the sample. The specimen sequenced was naive CD4+ T cells from PBMCs. In the paper's terms, the cell subset or site label means: CD45RA+ positively selected. The receptor source for this set is a man in his late teens or twenties in good health. Some clones in this sample may be carry-over from other donors' samples.

This clone was counted a single time. The chain joins TRBV4-3 to TRBJ2-1, with 10 positions matching TRBD2. J gave up 5 bases and V 0 bases, and 4 bases lay outside the gene matches. Germline loops: CDR1 LGHNA, CDR2 YSLEER. The CDR3 runs to 16 residues. CDR3 residues: CASSQDLAGDNNEQFF. The DNA of the CDR3 is TGCGCCAGCAGCCAAGATCTAGCGGGGGACAACAATGAGCAGTTCTTC.

A few counts support this clone. The rearrangement joins TRBV9 to TRBJ2-3; 9 nucleotides match TRBD2. The CDR3 has 15 amino acids. V shed 0 bases and J 11 bases; nucleotides not matched to a gene: 10. Per the germline V gene, CDR1 is SGDLS and CDR2 is YYNGEE. For the CDR3, the DNA is TGTGCCAGCAGCGTAGCTGGTAGCGGGAGCGGTAAGCAGTATTTT. Amino acids: CASSVAGSGSGKQYF. Supplemented by reference TRBV9 and TRBJ2-3, the full variable domain reads DSGVTQTPKHLITATGQRVTLRCSPRSGDLSVYWYQQSLDQGLQFLIQYYNGEERAKGNILERFSAQQFPDLHSELNLSSLELGDSALYFCASSVAGSGSGKQYFGPGTRLTVL.

V gene TRBV7-2 combines with J gene TRBJ1-2; no definite D call. The CDR3 runs 14 residues. Trimming shortened V by 1 base and J by 4 bases, and 10 bases separated the two germline ends. CDR1 SGHTA and CDR2 FQGNSA come from the germline V gene. In nucleotides, the CDR3 is TGTGCCAGCAGCTTAGTGGAGGGCACCTATGGCTACACCTTC. This codes for CASSLVEGTYGYTF.

This clone appeared a few times. Additional DNA sequences in this sample encode the identical CDR3. The V gene is TRBV5-1, the J gene TRBJ2-7; 8 nucleotides match TRBD1. CDR3 length: 15 amino acids. The germline V gene has CDR1 SGHRS and CDR2 YFSETQ. Unmatched junction bases numbered 4, after V lost 0 bases and J lost 2 bases. CDR3 nucleotide sequence: TGCGCCAGCAGCTTGGCAGGGGGCGTCCCCTACGAGCAGTACTTC. Protein product: CASSLAGGVPYEQYF. The whole variable domain, remainder taken from reference TRBV5-1 and TRBJ2-7, is KAGVTQTPRYLIKTRGQQVTLSCSPISGHRSVSWYQQTPGQGLQFLFEYFSETQRNKGNFPGRFSGRQFSNSRSEMNVSTLELGDSALYLCASSLAGGVPYEQYFGPGTRLTVT.

This chain links TRBV7-9 with TRBJ2-3; no firm D call. Germline V lookup: CDR1 SEHNR, CDR2 FQNEAQ (reference sequence). This CDR3 has 16 amino acids. V was trimmed by 1 base and J by 0 bases, leaving 11 bases between them. The CDR3 reads CASSLGVALSTDTQYF. CDR3 nucleotides: TGTGCCAGCAGCTTAGGGGTGGCTCTTAGCACAGATACGCAGTATTTT. Together with reference TRBV7-9 and TRBJ2-3, the CDR3 gives the full variable domain: DTGVSQNPRHKITKRGQNVTFRCDPISEHNRLYWYRQTLGQGPEFLTYFQNEAQLEKSRLLSDRFSAERPKGSFSTLEIQRTEQGDSAMYLCASSLGVALSTDTQYFGPGTRLTVL.

The rearrangement uses TRBV27 and TRBJ1-2; D call uncertain. This CDR3 is built from 14 residues. From germline, CDR1 is MNHEY and CDR2 SMNVEV (reference sequence). The V end was cut by 6 bases, the J end by 6 bases, with 17 bases between. In nucleotides, the CDR3 is TGTGCCAGCAGCCCCATAACAATGCGCGATGGCTACACCTTC. As protein: CASSPITMRDGYTF.

The chain employs TRBV5-1 and TRBJ1-1; no reliable D call. CDR1 is SGHRS, CDR2 YFSETQ, per germline. Trimming shortened V by 0 bases and J by 9 bases, and 12 bases separated the two germline ends. The CDR3 covers 13 residues. The CDR3 coding sequence is TGCGCCAGCAGCTTGGGTGATCGCAGCAAAGCTTTCTTT. This gives the protein CASSLGDRSKAFF.

CDR3 loop: CASSGTPGVVSQPQHF. DNA for the CDR3: TGTGCCAGCAGTGGAACCCCAGGGGTCGTCAGTCAGCCCCAGCATTTT. V gene TRBV2 combines with J gene TRBJ1-5; tentatively, D is TRBD1 (6 bases). The CDR3 covers 16 residues. V was shortened by 4 bases and J by 6 bases, with 19 bases between the two germline ends. CDR1 and CDR2 from the germline V gene are SNHLY and FYNNEI.